This TCR beta chain is drawn from a study of graft-versus-host responses after intestinal transplantation. Turning to the study itself: Induction using anti-thymocyte globulin, followed by tacrolimus and steroids for two to four years, was given to all recipients.

The study, taken as a whole, reports: Marrow from the recipient contained GvH clones, some of which had appeared first in ileum or blood.

The data were produced by immunoSEQ multiplex PCR, yet TCRdb's version contains in-frame clones alone and is incomplete. The data hold almost 55,000 clones, with under 95% observed a single time. V was shortened by 0 bases and J by 3 bases, with 8 bases between the two germline ends. The CDR3 extends over 14 amino acids. CDR1 and CDR2 (germline): KGHSH, LQKENI. For this clone: The target antigen is unknown.

The V gene is TRBV18, the J gene TRBJ1-2; possible D gene TRBD1, 5 bases. The receptor comes from a human patient who received an intestinal transplant, so some T cells may come from the graft donor. Source: PBMCs, taken around 95 weeks after intestinal transplant. Written as DNA, the CDR3 is TGTGCCAGCTCACCACCGGCAGGGTACTATGGCTACACCTTC. Translating gives CASSPPAGYYGYTF. The full variable domain, rest sourced from reference TRBV18 and TRBJ1-2, is NAGVMQNPRHLVRRRGQEARLRCSPMKGHSHVYWYRQLPEEGLKFMVYLQKENIIDESGMPKERFSAEFPKEGPSILRIQQVVRGDSAAYFCASSPPAGYYGYTFGSGTRLTVV.